This T cell receptor beta chain was captured in a study of cytomegalovirus exposure and HLA in healthy donors. Findings and limits, study-wide: Cytomegalovirus-associated TCR beta chains were listed, numbering approximately 150. The authors judged a highly shared variant cluster likely a sequencing artifact.

The PCR was carried out with 60 Vbeta primers and 13 Jbeta primers. Here immunoSEQ multiplex PCR was the method, and the copy in TCRdb shows in-frame clones only, minus some. The sample holds under 150,000 clones, 50% to 70% seen once. The germline V gene encodes CDR1 MRHNA and CDR2 SNTAGT. The CDR3 runs 16 residues. V dropped 6 bases and J dropped 5; count of bases not matched to a gene: 7. This clone was observed a handful of times. Its antigen is not known. The V call is TRBV6-4, the J call TRBJ2-3; 14 bases line up with TRBD2. The material sequenced was PBMCs. This receptor was identified in a woman aged 35 to 49 in good health and CMV-seropositive. CDR3 DNA sequence: TGTGCCAGCAGCGTCGGGACTAGCGGGAGTGTAGATACGCAGTATTTT. This gives the protein CASSVGTSGSVDTQYF.